Following are 30 T cell receptor beta chains from one sample sequenced in a study of T-cell reconstitution after alpha-beta-depleted transplantation in children. The library targeted TCRbeta and was prepared with unique molecular identifiers. TCRdb ran MiXCR on the PCR reads and lists one entry per CDR3 protein. Here the sample spans approximately 400,000 distinct CDR3 sequences, approximately 10% being singletons. This sample comprised PBMCs from the stem cell graft donor, obtained from the stem cell graft. The receptor set was obtained from a human donor who donated a stem cell graft to a child with acute myeloid leukemia.

The V gene is TRBV20-1, the J gene TRBJ2-5; 10 positions match TRBD2. The length of the CDR3 is 16 residues. CDR1 is DFQATT, CDR2 SNEGSKA, per germline (reference sequence). The V gene end was trimmed by 0 bases and the J gene end by 1 base; junction bases not matched to a gene: 5. This CDR3 is CSARDQRGGFQETQYF. DNA for the CDR3: TGCAGTGCTAGAGATCAGCGGGGGGGCTTCCAAGAGACCCAGTACTTC.

CDR3 nucleotide sequence: TGTGCCAGCTCCCCTCCGGGGCAGAATGAAAAACTGTTTTTT. Its protein product is CASSPPGQNEKLFF. The rearrangement joins TRBV18 to TRBJ1-4, with D perhaps matching TRBD1 (5 bases). This CDR3 is 14 amino acids long. From germline, CDR1 is KGHSH and CDR2 LQKENI. V lost 6 bases to trimming and J lost 5 bases, with 13 bases between them.

This clonotype came up a few times. J is TRBJ2-2 and V is TRBV9, with TRBD2 matching over 8 bases. V shed 2 bases and J 6 bases; nucleotides not matched to a gene: 6. CDR3 length: 15 amino acids. Germline assignment: CDR1 SGDLS and CDR2 YYNGEE. CDR3 amino acids: CASSVRLATPGELFF. For the CDR3, the DNA is TGTGCCAGCAGCGTTAGACTAGCGACCCCCGGGGAGCTGTTTTTT.

This sequence joins TRBV7-2 and TRBJ2-7; 7 nucleotides align to TRBD1. Germline trimming cut 1 base from V and 3 bases from J; bases unmatched to any gene: 9. The CDR3 is made up of 16 amino acids. In germline, CDR1 is SGHTA, CDR2 FQGNSA. The CDR3 DNA reads TGTGCCAGCAGCTTAGTGTCAGGGGGACAGCACTACGAGCAGTACTTC. It is translated as CASSLVSGGQHYEQYF.

This clonotype was detected only a few times. This chain links TRBV5-5 with TRBJ1-2; D not resolved. Deletions cut 2 bases from V and 2 bases from J, with 10 bases between. This CDR3 contains 14 residues. The germline V gene encodes CDR1 SGHKS and CDR2 YYEKEE (reference sequence). The CDR3 reads CASSLLGRNYGYTF. In DNA, the CDR3 is TGTGCCAGCAGCTTATTAGGGAGAAACTATGGCTACACCTTC.

On this clonotype: A much larger clone lies a single base off, so this may be a read error. The V gene is TRBV12-3 or TRBV12-4, the J gene TRBJ2-1, with TRBD1 identical over 7 bases. CDR3 size: 14 residues. V lost 2 bases and J lost 10; bases outside the gene matches: 8. CDR3 loop: CASSLRGLGKEQFF. CDR3 nucleotide sequence: TGTGCCAGCAGTTTAAGGGGGCTGGGCAAAGAGCAGTTCTTC.

This clonotype was counted at least ten times. This chain connects TRBV7-2 to TRBJ1-4, with D possibly matching TRBD1 (6 bases). CDR1 and CDR2 (germline): SGHTA, FQGNSA. The CDR3 has 16 residues. The V and J ends lost 5 bases and 3 bases respectively, with 16 bases between them. CDR3 nucleotide sequence: TGTGCCAGCAGCCGAGGGGGGGTTGGGGCTAATGAAAAACTGTTTTTT. Protein product: CASSRGGVGANEKLFF.

This clonotype showed up just a few times. The V call is TRBV20-1, the J call TRBJ2-3; a possible D gene is TRBD1 (6 bases). The CDR3 contains 16 residues. Per germline, CDR1 DFQATT and CDR2 SNEGSKA (reference sequence). V lost 4 bases to trimming and J lost 1 base, with 18 bases between them. The CDR3 region is CSANLTGNRGTDTQYF. The CDR3 region has the DNA TGCAGTGCTAACCTCACAGGAAACAGGGGCACAGATACGCAGTATTTT.

This clonotype was detected a few times. Relative to the germline gene, one junction end is altered; a read error may explain this. The V call is TRBV20-1, the J call TRBJ2-3; 7 bases match TRBD1. The CDR3 is made up of 17 amino acids. Germline loops: CDR1 DFQATT, CDR2 SNEGSKA (reference sequence). This CDR3 is CCAPDPHGTDSTDTQYF. CDR3 in DNA: TGCTGTGCTCCAGACCCCCACGGGACAGATAGCACAGATACGCAGTATTTT.

This clonotype has a count of ten or more. V gene TRBV25-1 combines with J gene TRBJ1-3; no firm D call. This CDR3 contains 13 residues. Trimming stripped 3 bases from V and 3 bases from J, with 6 bases between. CDR1 is MGHDK and CDR2 is SYGVNS in the germline V gene. The CDR3 sequence is CASSDYSGNTIYF. CDR3 nucleotide sequence: TGTGCCAGCAGTGACTATAGTGGAAACACCATATATTTT.

The V call is TRBV5-4, the J call TRBJ2-4; 11 bases agree with TRBD1. The CDR3 is 15 amino acids. The V and J ends lost 2 bases and 7 bases, in that order; junction bases with no gene match: 5. The V gene's germline CDR1 is SGHNT and CDR2 YYREEE (reference sequence). The CDR3: CASSLPGQGVNIQYF. CDR3 DNA sequence: TGTGCCAGCAGCTTACCGGGACAGGGGGTCAACATTCAGTACTTC. Filled out from reference TRBV5-4 and TRBJ2-4, the complete variable domain reads ETGVTQSPTHLIKTRGQQVTLRCSSQSGHNTVSWYQQALGQGPQFIFQYYREEENGRGNFPPRFSGLQFPNYSSELNVNALELDDSALYLCASSLPGQGVNIQYFGAGTRLSVL.

In its sample, this clonotype was seen many times. V usage is TRBV10-3 and J usage is TRBJ2-1; D unresolved. The V end lost 5 bases, the J end lost 8 bases, and 7 bases lay between the germline ends. The length of the CDR3 is 11 residues. CDR1 and CDR2 (germline): ENHRY, SYGVKD. CDR3 loop: CAISSMDEQFF. DNA of the CDR3: TGTGCCATCAGTAGTATGGATGAGCAGTTCTTC.

The V and J genes are TRBV5-5 and TRBJ1-3, with a tentative D call TRBD1 (6 bases). Trimming removed 4 bases at V and 7 bases at J, with 9 bases between. Germline V gene data show CDR1 as SGHKS and CDR2 as YYEKEE (reference sequence). The CDR3 covers 12 residues. As DNA, the CDR3 is TGTGCCAGCAGCGAGGGGGGGAACACCATATATTTT. It translates to CASSEGGNTIYF.

This clonotype was recorded a few times. The CDR3: CASSFLGPRTGDPTEAFF. The CDR3 DNA reads as TGTGCCAGCAGCTTCCTCGGTCCCAGAACAGGGGACCCCACTGAAGCTTTCTTT. This chain joins TRBV11-2 and TRBJ1-1; 7 bases line up with TRBD1. From germline, CDR1 is SGHAT and CDR2 FQNNGV. This CDR3 spans 18 amino acids. J was trimmed by 4 bases and V by 3 bases; bases with no gene match: 17.

The chain carries TRBV19 and TRBJ1-5; perhaps TRBD1 as D (5 bases). CDR1 LNHDA and CDR2 SQIVND come from the germline V gene (reference sequence). Deletions cut 8 bases from V and 6 bases from J, with 11 bases between. The CDR3 has 12 residues. CDR3 residues: CASGIGAQPQHF. CDR3 sequence (DNA): TGTGCCAGTGGGATAGGGGCTCAGCCCCAGCATTTT.

This chain links TRBV29-1 with TRBJ2-7; D is tentatively TRBD1 or TRBD2 (6 bases each). Trimming pared 5 bases from V and 2 bases from J, leaving 10 bases between. The CDR3 sequence is 12 residues long. Germline CDR1 is SQVTM and CDR2 is ANQGSEA. CDR3 sequence reads: CSVSGATYEQYF. In DNA form, the CDR3 reads TGCAGCGTTTCGGGGGCCACCTACGAGCAGTACTTC.

In this sample, this clonotype turned up a few times. J is TRBJ2-7 and V is TRBV28; 10 bases map to TRBD2. The CDR3 sequence is 15 residues long. V lost 5 bases to trimming and J lost 6 bases; unmatched junction nucleotides: 10. Germline loops: CDR1 MDHEN, CDR2 SYDVKM. The CDR3 region has the DNA TGTGCCAGCAGTCCTCCCCTAGCGGGAGCGAGCGAGCAGTACTTC. This gives the protein CASSPPLAGASEQYF.

Of note for this clonotype: This could be a read error, since a much larger clone is one nucleotide away. The chain carries TRBV4-2 and TRBJ2-7; D unclear. Germline assignment: CDR1 LGHNA and CDR2 YNFKEQ. The CDR3 is made up of 12 amino acids. Trimming stripped 4 bases from V and 5 bases from J, with 9 bases between. In nucleotides, the CDR3 is TGTGCCAGCAGCCTCCGGTCCAACGAGCAGTACTTC. It translates to CASSLRSNEQYF.

This chain links TRBV9 with TRBJ2-2, with D perhaps matching TRBD1 (5 bases). The CDR3 extends over 15 amino acids. CDR1 is SGDLS and CDR2 is YYNGEE in the germline V gene. The V gene lost 3 bases and the J gene lost 1 base, with 10 bases spanning the gap. Here the CDR3 reads CASSAIGQNTGELFF. CDR3 DNA: TGTGCCAGCAGCGCAATCGGACAGAACACCGGGGAGCTGTTTTTT.

The rearrangement joins TRBV5-1 to TRBJ2-7, with 7 positions matching TRBD1. Germline V lookup: CDR1 SGHRS, CDR2 YFSETQ. V lost 0 bases and J lost 4; bases outside the gene matches: 7. The CDR3 is 15 amino acids. CDR3 nucleotides: TGCGCCAGCAGCTTGGGGACAGGTTGGGTTTACGAGCAGTACGTC. Translating it yields CASSLGTGWVYEQYV.

This clonotype occurred many times. The chain links TRBV6-5 to TRBJ2-3; TRBD2 agrees at 8 bases. CDR3 size: 14 residues. CDR1 and CDR2 (germline): MNHEY, SVGAGI. V shed 8 bases and J 1 base; nucleotides not matched to a gene: 5. The CDR3 here is CASSGGPRTDTQYF. CDR3 in DNA: TGTGCCAGCTCGGGAGGGCCCCGCACAGATACGCAGTATTTT.

Many counts were recorded for this clonotype. The chain recombines TRBV5-1 with TRBJ1-6; D perhaps matches TRBD1 (5 bases). Trimming cost V 0 bases and J 12 bases, with 19 bases left between them. The CDR3 runs 16 residues. Looked up from germline, CDR1 is SGHRS and CDR2 is YFSETQ. CDR3 DNA: TGCGCCAGCAGCTTGGAAGGGGACCCTTTGTTTGGACCCCTCCACTTT. The encoded protein is CASSLEGDPLFGPLHF.

V gene TRBV12-3 or TRBV12-4 combines with J gene TRBJ2-3; 11 bases map to TRBD2. V lost 5 bases to trimming and J lost 6 bases; unmatched junction nucleotides: 7. This CDR3 is 15 amino acids long. The CDR3 region is CASSPTSGGGDTQYF. The CDR3 nucleotides read TGTGCCAGCAGTCCCACTAGCGGGGGCGGCGATACGCAGTATTTT.

Many counts were recorded for this clonotype. The V and J genes are TRBV10-3 and TRBJ2-2; 7 bases line up with TRBD1. CDR3 size: 15 residues. The trim removed 2 bases at V and 6 bases at J, leaving 6 bases unmatched. Germline CDR1 reads ENHRY; CDR2 reads SYGVKD. The chain's CDR3 is CAISEPTGLAGELFF. CDR3 DNA: TGTGCCATCAGTGAGCCGACAGGGTTGGCCGGGGAGCTGTTTTTT.

V gene TRBV7-2 combines with J gene TRBJ2-1; 7 positions match TRBD1. CDR3 size: 15 residues. Germline CDR1 is SGHTA and CDR2 is FQGNSA. The junction had 5 bases not matched to a gene; V was cut back by 2 bases and J by 4 bases. In DNA form, the CDR3 reads TGTGCCAGCAGCTTAACGGGACAGCTTTACAATGAGCAGTTCTTC. Residues: CASSLTGQLYNEQFF.

This clonotype was observed a handful of times. The rearrangement joins TRBV5-1 to TRBJ1-1; D is uncertain. Germline V gives CDR1 SGHRS, CDR2 YFSETQ. The CDR3 has 14 residues. The V end was cut by 4 bases, the J end by 6 bases, with 16 bases between. CDR3 nucleotide sequence: TGCGCCAGCAGCGATCGGAGCAGACCATCTGAAGCTTTCTTT. Encoded protein: CASSDRSRPSEAFF.

This clonotype was found many times. The chain is built from TRBV2 and TRBJ2-2; D is unresolved. The V gene lost 8 bases and the J gene lost 2 bases, with 12 bases spanning the gap. Looked up from germline, CDR1 is SNHLY and CDR2 is FYNNEI. The CDR3 is 14 amino acids. The CDR3 sequence is CASLPNFNTGELFF. The CDR3 bases are TGTGCCAGCTTACCTAACTTTAACACCGGGGAGCTGTTTTTT.

This clonotype has a count of ten or more. The chain joins TRBV5-1 to TRBJ2-1; 10 nucleotides agree with TRBD2. This CDR3 has 15 amino acids. The junction had 8 bases not matched to a gene; V was cut back by 5 bases and J by 6 bases. CDR1 and CDR2 (germline): SGHRS, YFSETQ. CDR3 coding DNA: TGCGCCAGCAGTCTGCGACTAGCGGGTCCCAATGAGCAGTTCTTC. Residues: CASSLRLAGPNEQFF.

This clonotype was observed a handful of times. The rearrangement links TRBV11-1 to TRBJ1-6; D call uncertain. This CDR3 has 13 residues. CDR1 SGHAT and CDR2 FQDESV come from the germline V gene (reference sequence). Between the trimmed V and J ends, which lost 2 bases and 8 bases, there was a span of 7 bases. CDR3 bases: TGTGCCAGCAGCTTAATACGGTATTCACCCCTCCACTTT. Protein: CASSLIRYSPLHF.

This clonotype was seen a few times. This CDR3 is CASSPGGGFSFETQYF. DNA of the CDR3: TGTGCCAGCAGTCCCGGGGGTGGGTTCTCTTTCGAGACCCAGTACTTC. The chain recombines TRBV12-3 or TRBV12-4 with TRBJ2-5; a weak D match, TRBD2 (6 bases). V lost 5 bases and J 5 bases, leaving 21 bases between the germline ends. The CDR3 consists of 16 residues.